A single count supports the clone carrying this T cell receptor (beta chain). The sample comes from a study of blood T cell repertoires in COVID-19. Study context: The cDNA or gDNA used as material had been derived from T cells, B-cell-depleted T cells, or PBMCs.

CDR1 SGHTA and CDR2 FQGTGA come from the germline V gene. The V end lost 0 bases, the J end lost 0 bases, and 13 bases lay between the germline ends. The CDR3 consists of 17 residues. In the authors' methods: Reference gene primers were amplified, and this amplification served to estimate nucleated cell counts. Sequencing was performed with immunoSEQ multiplex PCR; in TCRdb, only in-frame clones are kept and a portion is missing. D and trimming come from the DNA, and the V and J calls and clone size come from that table. The sample has about 180,000 clones; 75% to 90% are singletons. The gene calls are TRBV7-3 and TRBJ2-3, with D possibly matching TRBD2 (5 bases). The receptor was derived from a human donor with active or convalescent COVID-19. The donor label of this sample is uncertain. Sequenced input: peripheral blood. CDR3 residues: CASSLTGAATSTDTQYF. The CDR3, as DNA: TGTGCCAGCAGCTTAACGGGAGCCGCAACTAGCACAGATACGCAGTATTTT.